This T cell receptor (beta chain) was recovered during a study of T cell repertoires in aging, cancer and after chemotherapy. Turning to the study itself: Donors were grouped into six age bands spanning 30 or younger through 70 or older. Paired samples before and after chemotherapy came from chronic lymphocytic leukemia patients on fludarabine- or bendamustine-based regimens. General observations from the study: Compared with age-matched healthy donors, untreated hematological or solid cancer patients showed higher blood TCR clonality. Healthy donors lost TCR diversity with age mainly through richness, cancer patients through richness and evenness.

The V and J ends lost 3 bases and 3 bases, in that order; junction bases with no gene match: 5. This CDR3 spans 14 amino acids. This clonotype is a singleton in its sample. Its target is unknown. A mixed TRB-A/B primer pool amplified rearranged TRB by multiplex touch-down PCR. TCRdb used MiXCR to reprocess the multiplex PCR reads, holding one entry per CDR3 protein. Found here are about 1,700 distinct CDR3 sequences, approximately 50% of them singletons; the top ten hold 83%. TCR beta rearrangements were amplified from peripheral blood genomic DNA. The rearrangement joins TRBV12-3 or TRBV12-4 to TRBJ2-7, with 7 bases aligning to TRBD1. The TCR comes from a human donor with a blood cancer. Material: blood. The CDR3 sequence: CASSFRGLSYEQYF. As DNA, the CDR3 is TGTGCCAGCAGTTTTAGGGGGCTAAGCTACGAGCAGTACTTC.